Included here is one T cell receptor (beta chain) sequence, with context. The data were obtained in a study of blood T cell repertoires in COVID-19. Repertoires were generated with immunoSEQ multiplex PCR, while TCRdb's copy carries only in-frame clones and drops some. The sample holds some 96,000 clones; 70% to 80% are singletons and the top ten take 9% to 14%. Germline assignment: CDR1 LGHNT and CDR2 FRNRAP. The CDR3 contains 14 residues. V dropped 9 bases and J dropped 8; count of bases not matched to a gene: 13. This TCR was recovered from a woman in her 70s with acute or convalescent COVID-19. Sequencing was performed on peripheral blood. This rearrangement joins TRBV12-5 to TRBJ1-3, with TRBD1 matching over 7 bases. In DNA form, the CDR3 reads TGTGCTAGCAACGGAGTGACAGGGTTAGACACCATATATTTT. It encodes CASNGVTGLDTIYF.